Presented here are 16 T cell receptor beta chains from one specimen sequenced in a study of shared clonotypes between healthy human individuals. Some clones are missing from TCRdb's copy, which holds only in-frame ones; the method was immunoSEQ multiplex PCR. The repertoire holds about 470,000 clones, with 70% to 80% as singletons. What was sequenced was PBMCs. These receptors originate from a woman in her 40s in good health. Some clones in this sample may be carry-over from other donors' samples.

J is TRBJ1-2 and V is TRBV4-1, with D hard to call. The CDR3 is 14 residues long. The germline V gene has CDR1 MGHRA and CDR2 YSYEKL. Trimming took off 4 bases at V and 1 base at J, with 10 bases between the two ends. CDR3 nucleotides: TGCGCCAGCAGCCCTGACGGCCTTAACTATGGCTACACCTTC. It encodes CASSPDGLNYGYTF.

This CDR3 is CASSPSDTQYF. The DNA of the CDR3 is TGTGCCAGCAGTCCCAGCGATACGCAGTATTTT. The V call is TRBV27, the J call TRBJ2-3; D not certain. Germline V CDR1 and CDR2: MNHEY, SMNVEV (reference sequence). V shed 5 bases and J shed 6 bases, with 6 bases lying between them. The CDR3 contains 11 residues.

This rearrangement joins TRBV7-9 to TRBJ1-6; D not resolved. Trimming took 5 bases from V and 8 from J, leaving 10 bases between them. The length of the CDR3 is 13 residues. The germline CDR1 and CDR2 sequences are SEHNR and FQNEAQ (reference sequence). The CDR3 loop is CASSRGMDSPLHF. CDR3 nucleotides: TGTGCCAGCAGCCGAGGGATGGATTCACCCCTCCACTTT.

The CDR3, as DNA: TGTGCCAGCAGTACCAACTCTGGGGCCAACGTCCTGACTTTC. This sequence encodes CASSTNSGANVLTF. The V and J genes are TRBV25-1 and TRBJ2-6; no clear D gene. This CDR3 has 14 amino acids. From germline, CDR1 is MGHDK and CDR2 SYGVNS. The V and J ends lost 5 bases and 0 bases respectively, with 5 bases between them.

The CDR3 DNA sequence: TGCGCCAGCAGCAAAACAGGGGGCGCAAATGAAGCTTTCTTT. This sequence encodes CASSKTGGANEAFF. This rearrangement joins TRBV5-1 to TRBJ1-1, with 9 bases fitting TRBD1. Per the germline V gene, CDR1 is SGHRS and CDR2 is YFSETQ. The length of the CDR3 is 14 residues. The ends lost 4 bases at V and 7 bases at J; junction bases unmatched: 8. The full variable domain, rest sourced from reference TRBV5-1 and TRBJ1-1, is KAGVTQTPRYLIKTRGQQVTLSCSPISGHRSVSWYQQTPGQGLQFLFEYFSETQRNKGNFPGRFSGRQFSNSRSEMNVSTLELGDSALYLCASSKTGGANEAFFGQGTRLTVV.

The rearrangement uses TRBV2 and TRBJ2-2; possible D gene TRBD1, 5 bases. The CDR3 is 11 residues long. Trimming removed 9 bases at V and 7 bases at J, with 9 bases between. The V gene's germline CDR1 is SNHLY and CDR2 FYNNEI. The CDR3 loop reads CARGRDGELFF. For the CDR3, the DNA is TGTGCCAGGGGCAGGGACGGGGAGCTGTTTTTT.

Comment on this clone: The identical CDR3 is also encoded by other nucleotide sequences in the sample. The chain uses TRBV30 and TRBJ2-3, with 12 bases matching TRBD2. Trimming removed 3 bases from V and 3 bases from J; junction bases left unmatched: 4. The CDR3 is 15 residues long. Germline loops: CDR1 GTSNPN, CDR2 SVGIG (reference sequence). CDR3 bases: TGTGCCTGGAGCCCACTAGCGGGAGGTACAGATACGCAGTATTTT. It encodes CAWSPLAGGTDTQYF.

The J gene is TRBJ1-2, the V gene TRBV30; 7 bases map to TRBD1. After removal of 1 base from V and 2 bases from J, the junction contained 7 bases not matched to a gene. This CDR3 contains 15 residues. CDR1 and CDR2 from the germline V gene are GTSNPN and SVGIG (reference sequence). The CDR3 is CAWSGPRQGNYGYTF. CDR3 DNA: TGTGCCTGGAGTGGTCCCCGACAGGGAAACTATGGCTACACCTTC.

The chain links TRBV2 to TRBJ1-1; D gene ambiguous. The CDR3 extends over 13 amino acids. Germline lookup yields CDR1 SNHLY and CDR2 FYNNEI. V was cut by 4 bases and J by 1 base, with 7 bases left in between. The CDR3 DNA follows: TGTGCCAGCAGTGTGGTCAGGAACACTGAAGCTTTCTTT. This gives the protein CASSVVRNTEAFF.

The rearrangement links TRBV7-7 to TRBJ2-1; a weak D match, TRBD2 (5 bases). The V end lost 5 bases, the J end lost 5 bases, and 13 bases lay between the germline ends. Germline lookup yields CDR1 SSHAT and CDR2 FNYEAQ (reference sequence). This CDR3 is 14 amino acids long. CDR3 bases: TGTGCCAGCAGCCCAAGCGGACTGAACAATGAGCAGTTCTTC. Translation gives CASSPSGLNNEQFF.

In the case of this clone: Other DNA sequences in this specimen translate into the identical CDR3. The rearrangement uses TRBV5-6 and TRBJ1-4; D unclear. Germline V gene data show CDR1 as SGHDT and CDR2 as YYEEEE. V lost 0 bases, J lost 0 bases, and 3 bases lay in between. The length of the CDR3 is 14 residues. CDR3 nucleotide sequence: TGTGCCAGCAGCTTGGTGGCAACTAATGAAAAACTGTTTTTT. Protein product: CASSLVATNEKLFF.

CDR3 in amino acids: CASSGGLSSYNEQFF. The CDR3 nucleotides read TGTGCCAGCAGTGGGGGACTTAGCTCCTACAATGAGCAGTTCTTC. The chain links TRBV25-1 to TRBJ2-1; tentatively, D is TRBD2 (6 bases). Trimming took 4 bases from V and 0 from J, leaving 10 bases between them. The CDR3 totals 15 residues. The germline V gene has CDR1 MGHDK and CDR2 SYGVNS.

The chain joins TRBV28 to TRBJ2-7, with 8 bases matching TRBD2. V dropped 7 bases and J dropped 5; count of bases not matched to a gene: 4. Looked up from germline, CDR1 is MDHEN and CDR2 is SYDVKM. The CDR3 spans 12 residues. The CDR3 DNA reads TGTGCCAGCACAGCGGGAGTCCACGAGCAGTACTTC. Protein product: CASTAGVHEQYF. Looking up the rest from reference TRBV28 and TRBJ2-7 gives the full variable domain: DVKVTQSSRYLVKRTGEKVFLECVQDMDHENMFWYRQDPGLGLRLIYFSYDVKMKEKGDIPEGYSVSREKKERFSLILESASTNQTSMYLCASTAGVHEQYFGPGTRLTVT.

The rearrangement uses TRBV30 and TRBJ2-1; 7 nucleotides line up with TRBD2. V was pared by 7 bases and J by 3 bases, with 9 bases of the junction left unmatched. The germline CDR1 and CDR2 sequences are GTSNPN and SVGIG (reference sequence). The CDR3 has 14 amino acids. CDR3 sequence: CAFERERGYNEQFF. The CDR3 DNA follows: TGTGCCTTTGAGCGGGAAAGGGGCTACAATGAGCAGTTCTTC.

This clone was found once. This sequence joins TRBV18 and TRBJ1-4, with 7 bases fitting TRBD1. The germline V gene has CDR1 KGHSH and CDR2 LQKENI. The CDR3 sequence is 15 residues long. The J segment lost 7 bases and the V segment lost 2 bases, leaving 7 bases of the junction unmatched. In DNA form, the CDR3 reads TGTGCCAGCTCACCAGCGACAGGGATGGGTGAAAAACTGTTTTTT. Translated, it gives CASSPATGMGEKLFF.

The chain recombines TRBV11-3 with TRBJ2-5; 7 bases are shared with TRBD1. The trim removed 5 bases at V and 7 bases at J, leaving 7 bases unmatched. The CDR3 contains 13 residues. Per the germline V gene, CDR1 is SGHNT and CDR2 is YENEEA. The CDR3 sequence is CASSLQQGWTQYF. The CDR3 nucleotides are TGTGCCAGCAGCCTACAACAGGGGTGGACCCAGTACTTC.